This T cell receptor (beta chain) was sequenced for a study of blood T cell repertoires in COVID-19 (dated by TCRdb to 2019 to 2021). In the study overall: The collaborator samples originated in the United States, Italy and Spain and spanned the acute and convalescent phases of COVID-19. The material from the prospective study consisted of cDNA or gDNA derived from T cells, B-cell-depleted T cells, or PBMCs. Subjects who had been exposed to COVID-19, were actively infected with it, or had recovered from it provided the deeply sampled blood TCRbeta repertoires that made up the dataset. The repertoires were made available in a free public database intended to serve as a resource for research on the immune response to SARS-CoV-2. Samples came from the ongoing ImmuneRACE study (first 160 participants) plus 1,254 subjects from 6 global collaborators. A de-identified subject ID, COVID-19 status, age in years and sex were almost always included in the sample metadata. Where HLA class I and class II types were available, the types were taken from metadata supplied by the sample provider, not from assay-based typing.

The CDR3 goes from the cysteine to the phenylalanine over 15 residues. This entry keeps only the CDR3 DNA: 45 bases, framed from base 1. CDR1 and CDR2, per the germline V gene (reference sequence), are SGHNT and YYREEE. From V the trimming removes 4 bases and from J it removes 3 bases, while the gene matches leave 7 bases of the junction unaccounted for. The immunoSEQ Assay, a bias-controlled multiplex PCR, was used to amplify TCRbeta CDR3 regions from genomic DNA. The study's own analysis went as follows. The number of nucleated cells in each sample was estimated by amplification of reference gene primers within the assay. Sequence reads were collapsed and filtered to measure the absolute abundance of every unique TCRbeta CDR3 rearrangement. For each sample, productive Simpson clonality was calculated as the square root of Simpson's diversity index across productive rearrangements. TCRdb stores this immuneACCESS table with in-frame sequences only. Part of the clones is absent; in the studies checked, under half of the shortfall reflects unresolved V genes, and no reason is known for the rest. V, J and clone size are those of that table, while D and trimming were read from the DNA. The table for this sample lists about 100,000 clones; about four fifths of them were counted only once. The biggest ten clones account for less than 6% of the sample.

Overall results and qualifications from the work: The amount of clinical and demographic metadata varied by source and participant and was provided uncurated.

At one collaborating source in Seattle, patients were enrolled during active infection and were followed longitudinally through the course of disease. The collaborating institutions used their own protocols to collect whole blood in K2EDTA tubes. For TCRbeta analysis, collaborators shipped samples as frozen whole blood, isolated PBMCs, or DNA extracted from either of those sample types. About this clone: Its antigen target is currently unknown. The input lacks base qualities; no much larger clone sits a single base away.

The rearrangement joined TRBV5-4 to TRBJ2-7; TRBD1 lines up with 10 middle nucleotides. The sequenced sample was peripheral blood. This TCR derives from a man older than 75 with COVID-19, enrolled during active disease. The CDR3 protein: CASSATGQGFYEQYF. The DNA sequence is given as TGTGCCAGCAGCGCCACGGGACAGGGGTTCTACGAGCAGTACTTC.